This entry lists 29 T cell receptor beta chains sequenced from one sample in a study of Graves' ophthalmopathy and Graves' hyperthyroidism. Scientists amplified the TCR beta CDR3 regions from RNA transcripts. Second-round multiplex PCR came after first-round RT-PCR with HTBI primers. TCRdb ran MiXCR on the multiplex PCR reads and lists one entry per CDR3 protein. The sample includes hundreds of thousands of distinct CDR3 sequences, roughly an eighth seen only once; the top ten take over 7.5%. Sequencing was done on a sample of blood. All receptors come from a woman between 25 and 40 years old with Graves' ophthalmopathy.

This clonotype was recorded many times. The chain is built from TRBV14 and TRBJ1-2, with D hard to call. There are 14 residues in the CDR3. V lost 0 bases to trimming and J lost 4 bases, with 9 bases between them. From germline, CDR1 is SGHDN and CDR2 FVKESK. CDR3 in DNA: TGTGCCAGCAGCCAAGAAGTAGGAACCTATGGCTACACCTTC. Translating it yields CASSQEVGTYGYTF.

This clonotype has at least ten counts. V usage is TRBV11-2 and J usage is TRBJ1-1, with TRBD1 as a possible D gene (5 bases). The CDR3 consists of 15 residues. Germline V gene data show CDR1 as SGHAT and CDR2 as FQNNGV. Trimming removed 5 bases at V and 0 bases at J, with 13 bases between. The DNA for the CDR3 is TGTGCCAGCAGCGCGACGGGGGGATTGAACACTGAAGCTTTCTTT. As protein: CASSATGGLNTEAFF.

This clonotype occurred once. The J gene is TRBJ1-2, the V gene TRBV6-1; the D gene is possibly TRBD1 (6 bases). Looked up from germline, CDR1 is MNHNS and CDR2 is SASEGT. The CDR3 spans 15 residues. V lost 8 bases and J lost 0, with 16 bases in between. CDR3: CASRERTASNYGYTF. DNA of the CDR3: TGTGCCAGCCGCGAGAGGACAGCCTCTAACTATGGCTACACCTTC.

This clonotype was seen a few times. J is TRBJ1-6 and V is TRBV4-1, with TRBD1 matching 7 bases. The J segment lost 7 bases and the V segment lost 3 bases, leaving 9 bases of the junction unmatched. Germline V gives CDR1 MGHRA, CDR2 YSYEKL. CDR3 length: 16 amino acids. The CDR3 is CASSHLTGVNNSPLHF. In DNA form, the CDR3 reads TGCGCCAGCAGCCACCTAACAGGGGTAAACAATTCACCCCTCCACTTT.

A remark on this clonotype: A much larger clone is a single base away; this may be a read error. The chain uses TRBV28 and TRBJ1-3, with D possibly being TRBD1 (6 bases). This CDR3 contains 14 residues. Germline CDR1 and CDR2: MDHEN and SYDVKM. With 4 bases removed from V and 2 bases from J, the gap between germline ends came to 9 bases. The CDR3 region is CASSSGTPGNTIYF. CDR3 coding DNA: TGTGCCAGCAGTTCGGGGACACCTGGAAACACCATATATTTT.

In its sample, this clonotype was seen many times. The chain is built from TRBV13 and TRBJ1-2; D perhaps matches TRBD1 (5 bases). Trimming left V 0 bases short and J 8 bases short, with 16 bases between. The CDR3 runs to 15 residues. Per the germline V gene, CDR1 is PRHDT and CDR2 is FYEKMQ (reference sequence). CDR3 protein: CASSLGPGRAEGYTF. Here the CDR3 DNA reads TGTGCCAGCAGCTTAGGGCCCGGCAGGGCAGAAGGCTACACCTTC.

The rearrangement links TRBV6-1 to TRBJ2-5; D unresolved. Trimming shortened V by 5 bases and J by 8 bases, and 9 bases separated the two germline ends. The CDR3 sequence is 11 residues long. The germline V gene encodes CDR1 MNHNS and CDR2 SASEGT. This chain's CDR3 is CASSYIGTQYF. The CDR3 DNA reads as TGTGCCAGCAGTTATATCGGAACCCAGTACTTC.

In regard to this clonotype: The junction departs from germline at one end; a sequencing error may be responsible. This chain connects TRBV5-1 to TRBJ1-6, with D uncertain. The CDR3 has 15 residues. Per the germline V gene, CDR1 is SGHRS and CDR2 is YFSETQ. The CDR3 coding sequence is TGCGCCAGCAGCTTGGTTGGGTCCTATAATTCAGCCCTCCACTTT. The encoded protein is CASSLVGSYNSALHF.

This clonotype was seen a few times. The chain recombines TRBV2 with TRBJ1-2, with 9 bases matching TRBD1. Germline trimming cut 8 bases from V and 2 bases from J; bases unmatched to any gene: 6. The CDR3 is 14 residues long. Looked up from germline, CDR1 is SNHLY and CDR2 is FYNNEI. Written as DNA, the CDR3 is TGTGCCAGCGCCCGACAGGGGGTAAACTATGGCTACACCTTC. Translation gives CASARQGVNYGYTF.

This clonotype occurred a few times. The V gene is TRBV3-1, the J gene TRBJ2-7; 9 bases line up with TRBD2. J was trimmed by 2 bases and V by 6 bases; bases with no gene match: 8. Germline values: CDR1 LGHDT, CDR2 YNNKEL (reference sequence). The CDR3 runs to 15 residues. The CDR3 here is CASSVKAGGAYEQYF. CDR3 DNA: TGTGCCAGCAGTGTCAAAGCGGGGGGTGCCTACGAGCAGTACTTC.

This clonotype was seen a handful of times. This CDR3 is CASSGAAQGAHEQYF. The DNA of the CDR3 is TGTGCCAGCAGCGGCGCAGCGCAGGGGGCTCACGAGCAGTACTTC. The V call is TRBV7-8, the J call TRBJ2-7; 8 bases match TRBD1. Losses at the gene ends were 5 bases for V and 5 bases for J; bases not matched to a gene: 11. The CDR3 contains 15 residues. The germline V gene encodes CDR1 SGHVS and CDR2 FQNEAQ.

This clonotype was recorded at least ten times. The V gene is TRBV6-1, the J gene TRBJ2-5; 8 positions agree with TRBD2. The germline V gene has CDR1 MNHNS and CDR2 SASEGT. CDR3 length equals 17 residues. V lost 5 bases to trimming and J lost 3 bases; unmatched junction nucleotides: 14. The CDR3 spells CASSSISFSGAKETQYF. CDR3 DNA sequence: TGTGCCAGCAGTAGTATTTCTTTTAGCGGGGCTAAAGAGACCCAGTACTTC.

This clonotype was counted ten times or more. The rearrangement uses TRBV6-5 and TRBJ1-1, with D maybe TRBD1 (5 bases). The CDR3 runs 13 residues. V lost 0 bases, J lost 10 bases, and 12 bases lay in between. Per germline, CDR1 MNHEY and CDR2 SVGAGI. The CDR3 reads CASSYSSQRGAFF. The CDR3 nucleotides read TGTGCCAGCAGTTACTCGTCGCAGAGGGGAGCTTTCTTT.

This clonotype was seen many times. This sequence joins TRBV6-1 and TRBJ1-2; possibly TRBD1 for D (6 bases). The CDR3 runs 15 residues. The germline CDR1 and CDR2 sequences are MNHNS and SASEGT. V was clipped by 0 bases and J by 5 bases, with 13 bases between them. CDR3 sequence reads: CASSEAGAASYGYTF. In nucleotides, the CDR3 is TGTGCCAGCAGTGAAGCGGGGGCAGCTTCTTATGGCTACACCTTC.

The chain combines TRBV6-5 with TRBJ2-5; D is unresolved. The CDR3 loop spans 12 amino acids. Trimming stripped 2 bases from V and 6 bases from J, with 7 bases between. Per the germline V gene, CDR1 is MNHEY and CDR2 is SVGAGI. Written as DNA, the CDR3 is TGTGCCAGCAGTTACAGTAGTCAGACCCAGTACTTC. Residues: CASSYSSQTQYF.

This clonotype was seen many times. The gene calls are TRBV6-2 or TRBV6-3 and TRBJ2-7, with 14 bases matching TRBD2. Germline V gene data show CDR1 as MNHEY and CDR2 as SVGEGT. V was clipped by 5 bases and J by 7 bases; unmatched bases: 7. The CDR3 runs 15 residues. The CDR3 is CASSGGLAGVGEQYF. The CDR3 DNA reads TGTGCCAGCAGTGGGGGACTAGCGGGAGTTGGTGAGCAGTACTTC.

In this sample, this clonotype turned up many times. The chain employs TRBV24-1 and TRBJ1-5, with 7 bases aligning to TRBD1. Trimming removed 5 bases from V and 5 bases from J; junction bases left unmatched: 5. Germline V gene data show CDR1 as KGHDR and CDR2 as SFDVKD. The length of the CDR3 is 14 residues. For the CDR3, the DNA is TGTGCCACCAGTGGTGGACAGGTCGATCAGCCCCAGCATTTT. The encoded protein is CATSGGQVDQPQHF.

The J gene is TRBJ2-7, the V gene TRBV28, with a weak D call TRBD2 (6 bases). Trimming removed 6 bases from V and 7 bases from J, with 19 bases in between. CDR1 and CDR2 from the germline V gene are MDHEN and SYDVKM. The CDR3 runs 14 residues. CDR3 region: CASRGGAAVGEQYF. The DNA of the CDR3 is TGTGCCAGCAGGGGAGGCGCGGCAGTAGGTGAGCAGTACTTC.

In its sample, this clonotype was seen many times. The chain uses TRBV5-1 and TRBJ2-5; 7 bases match TRBD2. The CDR3 is 13 residues long. Germline V gives CDR1 SGHRS, CDR2 YFSETQ. V lost 7 bases and J lost 5; bases outside the gene matches: 8. The CDR3 sequence: CASQGRGGETQYF. DNA for the CDR3: TGCGCCAGCCAGGGAAGGGGAGGGGAGACCCAGTACTTC.

As concerns this clonotype: Since a much larger clone is just one base distant, this may be a read error. The V and J genes are TRBV6-1 and TRBJ1-2; 8 bases match TRBD1. CDR1 and CDR2 (germline): MNHNS, SASEGT. The CDR3 consists of 15 residues. CDR3 residues: CASSPEATGDYGFTF. CDR3 coding DNA: TGTGCCAGCAGCCCGGAGGCGACAGGGGACTATGGCTTCACCTTC.

This clonotype was seen many times. The chain has TRBV5-6 and TRBJ1-1; D uncertain. There are 12 residues in the CDR3. V was pared by 6 bases and J by 5 bases, with 11 bases between. CDR1 is SGHDT and CDR2 is YYEEEE in the germline V gene. CDR3 loop: CASKRSGTEAFF. CDR3 nucleotide sequence: TGTGCCAGCAAGAGGAGTGGTACTGAAGCTTTCTTT. The whole variable domain, filled in from reference TRBV5-6 and TRBJ1-1, reads DAGVTQSPTHLIKTRGQQVTLRCSPKSGHDTVSWYQQALGQGPQFIFQYYEEEERQRGNFPDRFSGHQFPNYSSELNVNALLLGDSALYLCASKRSGTEAFFGQGTRLTVV.

In its sample, this clonotype was seen many times. Written as DNA, the CDR3 is TGCAGTGCTAATCCGGACAGGGCAGAGACCCAGTACTTC. It specifies CSANPDRAETQYF. The chain has TRBV20-1 and TRBJ2-5; 8 nucleotides match TRBD1. J was trimmed by 4 bases and V by 4 bases; bases with no gene match: 5. The germline gives CDR1 DFQATT, CDR2 SNEGSKA (reference sequence). The CDR3 is 13 residues long.

This clonotype was picked up many times. The rearrangement joins TRBV7-2 to TRBJ2-7; the D is unclear. V was pared by 5 bases and J by 6 bases, with 11 bases between. The CDR3 consists of 12 residues. Per germline, CDR1 SGHTA and CDR2 FQGNSA. CDR3 loop: CASSPGRIEQYF. In nucleotides, the CDR3 is TGTGCCAGCAGCCCGGGTCGGATCGAGCAGTACTTC.

This clonotype was seen at least ten times. The rearrangement joins TRBV12-3 or TRBV12-4 to TRBJ1-5; 7 positions agree with TRBD1. The CDR3 extends over 16 amino acids. Trimming took 6 bases from V and 2 from J; bases not matched to a gene: 10. CDR3 nucleotides: TGTGCCAGCAGCCCCAGGGGGTTTGGCGGCAATCAGCCCCAGCATTTT. Its translation: CASSPRGFGGNQPQHF.

This clonotype was recorded many times. The V call is TRBV7-3, the J call TRBJ2-7; D may correspond to TRBD1 or TRBD2 (6 bases each). This CDR3 region has 15 residues. The germline gives CDR1 SGHTA, CDR2 FQGTGA. The V gene lost 1 base and the J gene lost 0 bases, with 10 bases spanning the gap. The CDR3 reads CASSLKGGSSYEQYF. The CDR3 nucleotides are TGTGCCAGCAGCTTAAAGGGGGGTAGCTCCTACGAGCAGTACTTC.

In this sample, this clonotype turned up many times. The chain couples TRBV12-3 or TRBV12-4 to TRBJ2-7; 10 positions agree with TRBD2. After removal of 5 bases from V and 3 bases from J, the junction contained 10 bases not matched to a gene. CDR3 length: 16 residues. For the CDR3, the DNA is TGTGCCAGCAGTCTCCGGACTAGCGGTTCCTACTACGAGCAGTACTTC. The encoded protein is CASSLRTSGSYYEQYF.

The gene calls are TRBV4-1 and TRBJ1-2, with D tentatively TRBD1 (6 bases). The CDR3 sequence is 17 residues long. The ends were cut back, 1 base at V and 4 bases at J, with 19 bases in the middle. The germline gives CDR1 MGHRA, CDR2 YSYEKL. CDR3: CASSQGGGQGRGYGYTF. DNA of the CDR3: TGCGCCAGCAGCCAAGGTGGGGGGCAGGGACGGGGCTATGGCTACACCTTC.

In its sample, this clonotype was seen many times. The CDR3 DNA sequence: TGTGCCAGCAGTTTACGGTCCAGCTCCTACGAGCAGTACTTC. Its translation is CASSLRSSSYEQYF. This sequence joins TRBV28 and TRBJ2-7; D is unclear. V was trimmed by 2 bases and J by 0 bases, leaving 8 bases between them. This CDR3 comprises 14 residues. CDR1 and CDR2 (germline): MDHEN, SYDVKM.

This clonotype appeared many times. The chain joins TRBV19 to TRBJ1-5; D is uncertain. CDR1 and CDR2 (germline): LNHDA, SQIVND (reference sequence). The CDR3 consists of 15 residues. V was shortened by 5 bases and J by 4 bases, with 15 bases between the two germline ends. Here the CDR3 reads CASSPQSEQNQPQHF. CDR3 sequence (DNA): TGTGCCAGTAGTCCTCAGTCGGAACAGAATCAGCCCCAGCATTTT.